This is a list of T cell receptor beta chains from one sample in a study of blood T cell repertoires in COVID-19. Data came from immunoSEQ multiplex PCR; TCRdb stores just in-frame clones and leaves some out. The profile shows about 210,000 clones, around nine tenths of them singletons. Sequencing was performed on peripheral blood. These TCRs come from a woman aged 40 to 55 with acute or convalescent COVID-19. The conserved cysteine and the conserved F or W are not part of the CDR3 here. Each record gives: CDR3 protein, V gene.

ASSLQGPGNTIY,TRBV5-6
ASSESTISPLH,TRBV10-1
ATSRDRGRDYYGYT,TRBV15
ASSPGTGETQY,TRBV5-4
ASSEANRGIGQPQH,TRBV6-1
AISDGGGTNEKLF,TRBV10-3
ASSPPDVRVAEKLF,TRBV18
ASSRRGIKRAELF,TRBV5-6
ASSAPSGGTDTQY,TRBV5-1
ASSPRASTNEKLF,TRBV11-2
ASSASGGDYNEQF,TRBV9
ASSLGQLNTEAF,TRBV7-2
ASSVEGAPGNTIY,TRBV9
ASSVSPANYGYT,TRBV2
AGGQGRNTEAF,TRBV10-2
ASSAQRNTEAF,TRBV6-4
ASSSYKGESPQH,TRBV5-8
ASSLDRNQPQH,TRBV11-2
ASSLVFQSNYPYGYT,TRBV7-2
ASSVGPGVTGGYT,TRBV9
ASSLGTGDSYTEAF,TRBV5-1
ASSVSGGGYNEQF,TRBV9
ASTNLGTAHNEKLF,TRBV19
ASRGGTDYGYT,TRBV12-3/TRBV12-4
ASRAAGTGTTEAF,TRBV2
ASSPGTPSSWYGYT,TRBV18
ASSVTSGGLGEQF,TRBV7-3
ASSRTFGGGEETQY,TRBV5-1
ASSLVAGSGETQY,TRBV7-9
ASSITGGRGDSPLH,TRBV19
ASSLGEGGNEKLF,TRBV5-8
ASSQDRVNSPLH,TRBV5-4
ASSLAGGATDEQF,TRBV5-1
ASSEQGTLYGYT,TRBV6-1
ASSPGLAGIFTDTQY,TRBV18
ASSLSGRVNTEAF,TRBV27
ASSLGGDQTNEKLF,TRBV28
ASSAGSPYGYT,TRBV19
ASSATGGTRIKTNYGYT,TRBV5-1
ASSRQGGTNTEAF,TRBV9
ASTLGNQPQH,TRBV2
ASSRTGPAYGYT,TRBV27
ASSRHKDFLNTEAF,TRBV25-1
ASSLVAGAETEAF,TRBV7-2
ASSIGAGAFSGNTIY,TRBV19
ASSPRLGTSGEPNEQF,TRBV18
ASSPVLRRVADTEAF,TRBV27
ASGPPGGPSVYGYT,TRBV12-5
ASGLGTGAWTEAF,TRBV12-5
ASRGLAGLSGELF,TRBV6-5
AWSDGRGEKLF,TRBV30
ASSFGLGFLRNEQF,TRBV5-1